Below, one T cell receptor beta chain is given with its context. The antigen this receptor binds is unknown. Per-base quality was not reported, and no clone a single base away is much larger than it. The data were obtained in a study of blood T cell repertoires in COVID-19 (TCRdb year 2020). With regard to the full study: Samples covering the acute and convalescent phases of COVID-19 were provided by collaborators in the United States, Italy and Spain. Samples came from the ongoing ImmuneRACE study (first 160 participants) plus 1,254 subjects from 6 global collaborators. A freely available public database, intended as a resource for researchers studying the immune response to SARS-CoV-2, is where the repertoires were released. Deeply sampled blood TCRbeta repertoires from subjects exposed to, actively infected with, or recovered from COVID-19 were included in the dataset. The prospective study material was composed of cDNA or gDNA derived from T cells, B-cell-depleted T cells, or PBMCs. Where available, HLA class I and class II types were obtained from metadata supplied by the sample provider rather than from assay-based typing. The sample metadata nearly always contained a de-identified subject ID, COVID-19 status, age in years and sex. Beyond this particular receptor, the publication reports: How much clinical and demographic metadata was included differed by source and by participant, and the metadata was provided uncurated.

TCRbeta CDR3 regions were amplified from genomic DNA using the immunoSEQ Assay, a bias-controlled multiplex PCR. As for how the authors treated the data: The number of nucleated cells in each sample was estimated from the amplification of reference gene primers within the assay. To quantify the absolute abundance of each unique TCRbeta CDR3 rearrangement, sequence reads were collapsed and filtered. For each sample, productive Simpson clonality was calculated as the square root of Simpson's diversity index over productive rearrangements. In its TCRdb copy, this immuneACCESS table keeps in-frame sequences only and misses some clones. Where compared with another copy, unresolved V genes explain less than half of these, and the others have no known cause. From that table come the V and J calls and clone size; the DNA was used to work out D and trimming. The sample includes 250,000 to 350,000 clones, with 90% observed a single time. The ten top clones hold 5.5% to 8% of the sample.

V sheds 5 bases and J sheds 3 bases, leaving 13 bases between their ends. Reading the germline V gene gives CDR1 SGHVS and CDR2 FNYEAQ. Inclusive of the bounding cysteine and phenylalanine, the CDR3 is 14 residues long. The kept DNA is CDR3 alone, 42 bases in frame from the first base. One collaborating source in Seattle enrolled patients during active infection and followed them longitudinally through the course of disease. Collaborating institutions collected whole blood in K2EDTA tubes following their own protocols. For TCRbeta analysis, collaborators shipped samples as frozen whole blood, isolated PBMCs, or DNA extracted from either of those sample types.

This receptor was identified in a woman aged 45-59 years with COVID-19, enrolled during active disease. The chain joins TRBV7-6 to TRBJ1-1; matching of 6 bases hints at TRBD1 as the D gene. The sequencing input was peripheral blood. The DNA is as follows: TGTGCCAGCAGCGGTAACAGGGAGCACACTGAAGCTTTCTTT. It translates to CASSGNREHTEAFF.